These T cell receptor beta chains were read from a single sample in a study of blood T cell repertoires in COVID-19. The method was immunoSEQ multiplex PCR; TCRdb's version includes in-frame clones alone and lacks a portion of them. Of around 110,000 clones detected, 80% appear once; the ten largest clones hold about 4.3%. The specimen was peripheral blood. The receptors shown here come from a man between 65 and 79 years old with acute or convalescent COVID-19. CDR3s include the opening cysteine and the closing phenylalanine or tryptophan. The D gene is left open where the match is weak. Rows may omit the clone size; those that give it use once, few, many or a size class.

abundance,v_gene,j_gene,d_gene,CDR3nt,CDR3aa
NA,TRBV7-6,TRBJ1-1,NA,TGTGCCAGCAGCTTAGTTGAGGGCAGGGGAGCTTTCTTT,CASSLVEGRGAFF
few,TRBV19,TRBJ1-5,NA,TGTGCCAGTAGTCTACCCCCGGGGAGTAGCAATCAGCCCCAGCATTTT,CASSLPPGSSNQPQHF
NA,TRBV5-6,TRBJ1-1,TRBD1,TGTGCCAGCAGCCGACAGGGGAACACTGAAGCTTTCTTT,CASSRQGNTEAFF
once,TRBV12-3/TRBV12-4,TRBJ2-3,TRBD1,TGTGCCAGCAGCCCGACAGGGGGTACGCAGTATTTT,CASSPTGGTQYF
NA,TRBV9,TRBJ1-1,NA,TGTGCCAGCAGCGTGAGGACAGCGAACACTGAAGCTTTCTTT,CASSVRTANTEAFF
NA,TRBV7-3,TRBJ2-6,NA,TGTGCCAGCAGCCGAGACCCACAGGGATCCCTGACGGGGGCCAACGTCCTGACTTTC,CASSRDPQGSLTGANVLTF
NA,TRBV15,TRBJ2-5,NA,TGTGCCACCAGCAGAGATAGGGGGGGGAAGGTTGAGACCCAGTACTTC,CATSRDRGGKVETQYF
NA,TRBV7-8,TRBJ2-7,NA,TGTGCCAGCGGCCCTCTTTACGAGCAGTACTTC,CASGPLYEQYF
NA,TRBV18,TRBJ2-3,TRBD1,TGTGCCAGCTCACCCGGACAGGGACCAGATACGCAGTATTTT,CASSPGQGPDTQYF
NA,TRBV3-1/TRBV3-2,TRBJ1-1,NA,TGTGCCAGCAGCCACCCGACAGGGAACACTGAAGCTTTCTTT,CASSHPTGNTEAFF
NA,TRBV18,TRBJ2-3,TRBD1,TGTGCCAGCTCTCCACCGGGACAGGGGATAGACGGTACGCAGTATTTT,CASSPPGQGIDGTQYF
NA,TRBV9,TRBJ2-5,NA,TGTGCCAGCAGCGCGGGACGGACTACACAAGAGACCCAGTACTTC,CASSAGRTTQETQYF
NA,TRBV5-5,TRBJ1-6,NA,TGTGCCAGCAGCTTGGTCACAGAGTATAATTCACCCCTCCACTTT,CASSLVTEYNSPLHF
NA,TRBV11-1,TRBJ2-7,TRBD1,TGTGCCAGCAGCTTGTACGGGGACAGCTACGAGCAGTACTTC,CASSLYGDSYEQYF
NA,TRBV19,TRBJ2-1,TRBD1,TGTGCCAGTAGTCTTATCCCGGACAGGGCCGACAATGAGCAGTTCTTC,CASSLIPDRADNEQFF
NA,TRBV6-5,TRBJ1-2,NA,TGTGCCAGCTCCCCGGGGTGGGTAGTTCGTGGCTACACCTTC,CASSPGWVVRGYTF
NA,TRBV5-8,TRBJ2-1,NA,TGTGCCAGCAGCAATACAGTAGTCCGTAGAAATGAGCAGTTCTTC,CASSNTVVRRNEQFF
NA,TRBV11-3,TRBJ2-3,TRBD2,TGTGCCAGCAGCCCTGGGACTAGCGGGGGGACAGATACGCAGTATTTT,CASSPGTSGGTDTQYF
NA,TRBV19,TRBJ1-4,TRBD1,TGTGCCAGTAGTATGGAAGGGACAGACAATGAAAAACTGTTTTTT,CASSMEGTDNEKLFF
NA,TRBV5-1,TRBJ2-2,NA,TGCGCCAGCAGCTTGGAAGGACATACGAACACCGGGGAGCTGTTTTTT,CASSLEGHTNTGELFF
NA,TRBV7-3,TRBJ1-2,TRBD1,TGTGCCAGCAGCTCACAGGGGGCGAGTGGCTACACCTTC,CASSSQGASGYTF
few,TRBV10-3,TRBJ1-1,TRBD1,TGTGCCATCAGTGAGAGGACAGGGGACACTGAAGCTTTCTTT,CAISERTGDTEAFF
NA,TRBV19,TRBJ1-2,TRBD1,TGTGCCAGTAGTGCCGGGACAGGGGGCTTTGGCTACACCTTC,CASSAGTGGFGYTF
once,TRBV5-8,TRBJ2-3,TRBD1,TGTGCCAGCAGCTTGTTGGGACAGGGGTCGGATACGCAGTATTTT,CASSLLGQGSDTQYF
few,TRBV7-9,TRBJ1-5,TRBD1,TGTGCCAGCAGCTTAGCCGGACAGGGTATGGGTCCCCAGCATTTT,CASSLAGQGMGPQHF
NA,TRBV9,TRBJ2-2,TRBD1,TGTGCCAGCAGCGTAGGACAGGGGAGATGGACCGGGGAGCTGTTTTTT,CASSVGQGRWTGELFF
NA,TRBV5-1,TRBJ1-4,NA,TGCGCCAGCAGCCCGAACAGTGCTACTAATGAAAAACTGTTTTTT,CASSPNSATNEKLFF
NA,TRBV5-1,TRBJ1-1,NA,TGCGCCAGCAGCTTGGACAGCCTGGGCACTGAAGCTTTCTTT,CASSLDSLGTEAFF
NA,TRBV7-9,TRBJ2-5,TRBD1,TGTGCCAGCGAGGGGGCGGCCGAGACCCAGTACTTC,CASEGAAETQYF
NA,TRBV28,TRBJ1-4,NA,TGTGCCAGCAGCCAGGGCCCGGGGGGCGGTGAAAAACTGTTTTTT,CASSQGPGGGEKLFF
NA,TRBV2,TRBJ2-1,NA,TGTGCCAGCAGTGAAGGGGAGCCCCCTGGGCAGTTCTTC,CASSEGEPPGQFF
few,TRBV6-4,TRBJ1-1,NA,TGTGCCAGCAGTGACAAGACGGGATCGAACACTGAAGCTTTCTTT,CASSDKTGSNTEAFF
NA,TRBV2,TRBJ2-3,TRBD1,TGTGCCAGCAATCGGGACAGGGTTGGAGATACGCAGTATTTT,CASNRDRVGDTQYF
once,TRBV14,TRBJ1-6,NA,TGTGCCAGCAGCCAAGAGGCGGGGACTTCACCCCTCCACTTT,CASSQEAGTSPLHF
few,TRBV7-3,TRBJ2-1,NA,TGTGCCAGCAGCACCGCCGGGTTGTACGCTGAGCAGTTCTTC,CASSTAGLYAEQFF
NA,TRBV6-5,TRBJ2-7,TRBD1,TGTGCCAGCAGACAATCCGGGACAGCGTACGAGCAGTACTTC,CASRQSGTAYEQYF
few,TRBV27,TRBJ2-7,NA,TGTGCCAGTAAAACCTGGGGCCGATCTTCCTACGAGCAGTACTTC,CASKTWGRSSYEQYF
NA,TRBV18,TRBJ1-2,TRBD1,TGTGCCAGCTATGGACAGGGCTATGGCTACACCTTC,CASYGQGYGYTF
NA,TRBV9,TRBJ2-4,TRBD1,TGTGCCAGCAGCACAGGCTCGACAGGGAAAAACATTCAGTACTTC,CASSTGSTGKNIQYF
NA,TRBV6-1,TRBJ1-5,TRBD1,TGTGCCAGCAGTGAGATACAGGGGGATAATCAGCCCCAGCATTTT,CASSEIQGDNQPQHF
NA,TRBV6-1,TRBJ1-6,NA,TGTGCCAGCAGTGACACCCCGCCGGGACTGAAAAATTCACCCCTCCACTTT,CASSDTPPGLKNSPLHF
NA,TRBV11-2,TRBJ2-1,NA,TGTGCCAGCAGCGCAAGACTAGGCTCCTACAATGAGCAGTTCTTC,CASSARLGSYNEQFF
NA,TRBV6-6,TRBJ1-2,TRBD1,TGTGCCAGCAGTTCGCCTGGACAGGGGCTCCCTCTTGGCTACACCTTC,CASSSPGQGLPLGYTF
few,TRBV12-5,TRBJ2-1,TRBD1,TGTGCTAGTGGTCAAGGACAGGGGGGCAATGAGCAGTTCTTC,CASGQGQGGNEQFF